This is a list of T cell receptor beta chains from one sample in a study of blood T cell repertoires in COVID-19. Using immunoSEQ multiplex PCR, the repertoire was profiled, and TCRdb retains in-frame clones only, with some absent. The sample contains 84,000 or so clones, 83% of which appear only once. The sample was peripheral blood. The receptor set was obtained from an elderly man with active or convalescent COVID-19. CDR3s include the opening cysteine and the closing phenylalanine or tryptophan. D genes are given only for firm matches. The size entry is marked missing in some rows and otherwise reads once, few, many or a size class.

j_gene | d_gene | v_gene | abundance | CDR3nt | CDR3aa
TRBJ2-1 | TRBD2 | TRBV7-6 | few | TGTGCCAGCAGCTTAAAGACTAGCGGGATTTTAGAGCAGTTCTTC | CASSLKTSGILEQFF
TRBJ1-4 | TRBD1 | TRBV5-1 | NA | TGCGCCAGCAGGGAGCGAACAGGACAGGGGGGTGAAAAACTGTTTTTT | CASRERTGQGGEKLFF
TRBJ2-5 | NA | TRBV3-1/TRBV3-2 | NA | TGTGCCAGCAGCCGGAGGATCGAGACCCAGTACTTC | CASSRRIETQYF
TRBJ2-1 | NA | TRBV19 | NA | TGTGCCAGCTCGCCGGGACTCCGGTTGGATGAGCAGTTCTTC | CASSPGLRLDEQFF
TRBJ2-1 | TRBD2 | TRBV7-2 | NA | TGTGCCAGCAGCAGATCAGCCGGGACTAGCGCCTACAATGAGCAGTTCTTC | CASSRSAGTSAYNEQFF
TRBJ2-5 | TRBD2 | TRBV7-7 | NA | TGTGCTAGCAGCTTGGGGTTAGCGGGAGGTCAAGAGACCCAGTACTTC | CASSLGLAGGQETQYF
TRBJ1-2 | NA | TRBV6-2/TRBV6-3 | NA | TGTGCCAGCAGTTACAAGGGGTCGGCCTATGGCTACACCTTC | CASSYKGSAYGYTF
TRBJ2-1 | TRBD2 | TRBV5-1 | NA | TGCGCCAGCAGCTTGGTTGGCGGGAGGGCCTACAATGAGCAGTTCTTC | CASSLVGGRAYNEQFF
TRBJ1-1 | TRBD1 | TRBV30 | NA | TGTGCCTGGAGTAGGACAGGGGGCAACACTGAAGCTTTCTTT | CAWSRTGGNTEAFF
TRBJ1-6 | NA | TRBV2 | NA | TGTGCCAGCAGGGTCGGGGCGACAGGCAAGAATTCACCCCTCCACTTT | CASRVGATGKNSPLHF
TRBJ1-4 | NA | TRBV4-3 | NA | TGCGCCAGCAGCCAAGATGGGTCGCAGGTGGCTGAAAAACTGTTTTTT | CASSQDGSQVAEKLFF
TRBJ2-7 | TRBD1 | TRBV5-1 | NA | TGCGCCAGCAGCTTGGCCGGGGACAGCATATCCTACGAGCAGTACTTC | CASSLAGDSISYEQYF
TRBJ1-1 | NA | TRBV6-4 | NA | TGTGCCAGCAGGCCAGGGCCAAGTAACACTGAAGCTTTCTTT | CASRPGPSNTEAFF
TRBJ2-7 | TRBD2 | TRBV28 | once | TGTGCCAGCAGCACCTTTATAGCTAGCGGGAACTACGAGCAGTACTTC | CASSTFIASGNYEQYF
TRBJ1-1 | NA | TRBV9 | once | TGTGCCAGCAGCCCAGCGGGGGGAATAGCCCTCGCTGAAGCTTTCTTT | CASSPAGGIALAEAFF